This is a list of T cell receptor beta chains from one sample in a study of shared clonotypes between healthy human individuals. Measured with immunoSEQ multiplex PCR; TCRdb has only the in-frame clones, and not every one. Here the sample spans approximately 980,000 clones, less than 85% being singletons. Input material: memory CD4+ T cells sorted from blood. These receptors were obtained from a man in his late teens or twenties in good health. Each CDR3 is given with its conserved first and last residue. Each record gives: D gene, V gene, J gene, CDR3 length, clone size, CDR3 protein, CDR3 DNA. A D gene is named only where the DNA matches it firmly. The size entry is marked missing in some rows and otherwise reads once, few, many or a size class.

>TRBD2|TRBV2|TRBJ2-1|17|many
CASSPRLAGGIINEQFF
TGTGCCAGCAGCCCAAGACTAGCGGGAGGCATTATCAATGAGCAGTTCTTC
>TRBD2|TRBV30|TRBJ2-2|14|NA
CAWSVGGRTGELFF
TGTGCCTGGAGTGTGGGCGGGAGGACCGGGGAGCTGTTTTTT
>NA|TRBV9|TRBJ2-5|14|NA
CASSVTLGGETQYF
TGTGCCAGCAGCGTAACCCTGGGCGGGGAGACCCAGTACTTC
>NA|TRBV2|TRBJ1-2|13|few
CASSEWAVYGYTF
TGTGCCAGCAGTGAATGGGCAGTCTATGGCTACACCTTC
>TRBD1|TRBV5-1|TRBJ1-5|14|NA
CASSSSGGNQPQHF
TGCGCCAGCAGCTCATCAGGGGGTAATCAGCCCCAGCATTTT
>TRBD1|TRBV5-1|TRBJ2-7|14|once
CASSSPGQGYEQYF
TGCGCCAGCAGCTCCCCGGGACAGGGCTACGAGCAGTACTTC
>TRBD1|TRBV2|TRBJ1-6|17|NA
CASIPDTRGRGHSPLHF
TGTGCCAGCATCCCCGACACGAGAGGCAGGGGGCACTCACCCCTCCACTTT
>NA|TRBV5-4|TRBJ2-1|15|NA
CASSLDPEPFNEQFF
TGTGCCAGCAGCTTGGACCCTGAGCCATTCAATGAGCAGTTCTTC
>TRBD2|TRBV30|TRBJ2-5|16|once
CAWSVLAGGPIETQYF
TGTGCCTGGAGTGTATTAGCGGGGGGGCCTATCGAGACCCAGTACTTC
>NA|TRBV2|TRBJ2-2|13|NA
CASSEESFGELFF
TGTGCCAGCAGTGAAGAGAGCTTCGGGGAGCTGTTTTTT
>TRBD2|TRBV30|TRBJ2-1|15|NA
CAWSYQRLASNEQFF
TGTGCCTGGAGCTATCAGAGACTAGCGTCCAATGAGCAGTTCTTC
>NA|TRBV9|TRBJ1-1|13|few
CASSVAGYTEAFF
TGTGCCAGCAGCGTAGCCGGGTACACTGAAGCTTTCTTT
>NA|TRBV7-2|TRBJ2-5|12|NA
CASSLNYETQYF
TGTGCCAGCAGCTTAAATTACGAGACCCAGTACTTC
>TRBD1|TRBV27|TRBJ2-3|18|NA
CASSLSIGTGGPADTQYF
TGTGCCAGCAGTTTATCGATCGGGACAGGGGGCCCCGCAGATACGCAGTATTTT
>NA|TRBV5-1|TRBJ2-7|14|NA
CASSPVPGPYEQYF
TGCGCCAGCAGCCCGGTGCCAGGGCCCTACGAGCAGTACTTC
>NA|TRBV27|TRBJ2-7|16|NA
CASSLEYRLHSYEQYF
TGTGCCAGCAGTTTAGAATACCGTCTACACTCCTACGAGCAGTACTTC
>TRBD1|TRBV28|TRBJ2-3|15|NA
CASSLRQGAADTQYF
TGTGCCAGCAGTCTACGACAGGGGGCCGCAGATACGCAGTATTTT
>NA|TRBV7-2|TRBJ2-7|12|once
CASSLNLYEQYF
TGTGCCAGCAGCTTAAACCTGTACGAGCAGTACTTC
>TRBD2|TRBV30|TRBJ2-1|12|few
CAWRRLAHEQFF
TGTGCCTGGAGAAGACTAGCTCATGAGCAGTTCTTC
>NA|TRBV28|TRBJ2-3|17|NA
CASRLSAGESGAGTQYF
TGTGCCAGCAGGCTGTCCGCTGGGGAAAGCGGAGCAGGTACGCAGTATTTT
>TRBD2|TRBV29-1|TRBJ2-2|15|once
CSASSGRMNTGELFF
TGCAGCGCATCTAGCGGGAGAATGAACACCGGGGAGCTGTTTTTT
>NA|TRBV6-1|TRBJ2-7|14|NA
CASRKGQNLYEQYF
TGTGCCAGCCGGAAGGGGCAGAACCTGTACGAGCAGTACTTC
>TRBD1|TRBV13|TRBJ2-3|14|NA
CASSRDRGADTQYF
TGTGCCAGCAGCCGGGACAGGGGGGCAGATACGCAGTATTTT
>NA|TRBV28|TRBJ2-7|13|NA
CATSGGNSYEQYF
TGTGCCACCAGTGGGGGGAACTCCTACGAGCAGTACTTC
>TRBD2|TRBV7-6|TRBJ2-1|16|few
CASSLSGLAGDNEQFF
TGTGCCAGCAGCTTAAGTGGACTAGCGGGTGACAATGAGCAGTTCTTC
>TRBD2|TRBV19|TRBJ2-7|14|NA
CARPLAGTRYEQYF
TGTGCCAGGCCACTAGCGGGAACGCGCTACGAGCAGTACTTC
>NA|TRBV30|TRBJ2-3|13|NA
CAWKRGGTDTQYF
TGTGCCTGGAAACGGGGAGGAACAGATACGCAGTATTTT
>NA|TRBV7-9|TRBJ1-1|14|NA
CASSLALGNTEAFF
TGTGCCAGCAGCTTAGCGCTCGGGAACACTGAAGCTTTCTTT
>NA|TRBV4-2|TRBJ1-6|18|NA
CASSQVVAGVSPRTPLHF
TGTGCCAGCAGCCAAGTAGTAGCAGGGGTCTCCCCAAGGACACCCCTCCACTTT
>NA|TRBV25-1|TRBJ1-1|13|NA
CASSSGWGTEAFF
TGTGCCAGCAGTTCAGGATGGGGCACTGAAGCTTTCTTT
>TRBD1|TRBV11-3|TRBJ2-7|12|NA
CASGRTGTEQYF
TGTGCCAGCGGACGGACAGGGACTGAGCAGTACTTC
>NA|TRBV4-3|TRBJ1-2|15|NA
CASSQEGVFNYGYTF
TGCGCCAGCAGCCAAGAAGGGGTGTTTAACTATGGCTACACCTTC
>TRBD2|TRBV7-9|TRBJ2-7|14|NA
CASRAGTSGYEQYF
TGTGCCAGCAGGGCCGGGACTAGCGGTTACGAGCAGTACTTC
>TRBD2|TRBV28|TRBJ2-3|19|NA
CASSLPTSGRGVVGDTQYF
TGTGCCAGCAGTTTACCTACTAGCGGGAGGGGGGTAGTAGGAGATACGCAGTATTTT
>TRBD1|TRBV6-5|TRBJ2-5|15|NA
CASSSPTTGQKTQYF
TGTGCCAGCAGTTCTCCGACGACAGGGCAAAAGACCCAGTACTTC
>TRBD2|TRBV5-1|TRBJ2-3|15|NA
CASRYERGRTDTQYF
TGCGCCAGCAGGTATGAGCGGGGACGCACAGATACGCAGTATTTT
>NA|TRBV10-3|TRBJ1-1|15|many
CAISESLTENTEAFF
TGTGCCATCAGTGAGTCATTGACAGAGAACACTGAAGCTTTCTTT
>NA|TRBV2|TRBJ2-2|15|NA
CASSPDMSNTGELFF
TGTGCCAGCAGCCCCGACATGTCGAACACCGGGGAGCTGTTTTTT
>NA|TRBV4-1|TRBJ2-7|16|once
CASSQALSDSSYEQYF
TGCGCCAGCAGCCAAGCCCTCTCGGACTCCTCCTACGAGCAGTACTTC
>NA|TRBV6-1|TRBJ2-4|17|NA
CASSERLTDLAKNIQYF
TGTGCCAGCAGTGAAAGGCTAACAGACCTAGCCAAAAACATTCAGTACTTC
>TRBD2|TRBV9|TRBJ2-3|16|NA
CASSTPWSGGTDTQYF
TGTGCCAGCAGCACCCCGTGGAGCGGGGGCACAGATACGCAGTATTTT
>NA|TRBV4-1|TRBJ2-5|15|few
CASSQVPELRETQYF
TGCGCCAGCAGCCAAGTTCCGGAGCTCAGAGAGACCCAGTACTTC
>TRBD1|TRBV5-6|TRBJ1-1|16|NA
CASSLGQGARGTEAFF
TGTGCCAGCAGCTTGGGGCAGGGGGCCAGGGGCACTGAAGCTTTCTTT
>TRBD1|TRBV5-6|TRBJ1-4|15|NA
CASSYGQGTNEKLFF
TGTGCCAGCAGCTATGGACAGGGCACTAATGAAAAACTGTTTTTT
>TRBD2|TRBV19|TRBJ2-7|18|NA
CASSILRPLAGGTYEQYF
TGTGCCAGTAGTATATTAAGACCACTAGCGGGAGGCACATACGAGCAGTACTTC
>NA|TRBV6-5|TRBJ2-3|16|NA
CASSYLAPLLSGTQYF
TGTGCCAGCAGTTACTTGGCCCCCCTCTTAAGTGGTACGCAGTATTTT
>NA|TRBV11-2|TRBJ2-3|16|NA
CASSLVARRDTDTQYF
TGTGCCAGCAGCTTAGTCGCCAGGAGGGACACAGATACGCAGTATTTT
>NA|TRBV6-5|TRBJ1-2|14|NA
CASSSITRDYGYTF
TGTGCCAGCAGTTCGATTACAAGGGACTATGGCTACACCTTC
>NA|TRBV6-6|TRBJ2-3|14|NA
CASSYRASTDTQYF
TGTGCCAGCAGTTATCGGGCAAGCACAGATACGCAGTATTTT
>TRBD1|TRBV28|TRBJ2-1|13|NA
CASRGTGNNEQFF
TGTGCCAGCAGGGGGACAGGGAACAATGAGCAGTTCTTC
>NA|TRBV7-2|TRBJ2-1|16|NA
CASSLARASSYNEQFF
TGTGCCAGCAGCTTAGCTCGGGCTAGCAGCTACAATGAGCAGTTCTTC
>NA|TRBV6-4|TRBJ1-1|15|NA
CASSRTGSGNTEAFF
TGTGCCAGCAGTCGTACAGGGAGCGGGAACACTGAAGCTTTCTTT
>NA|TRBV7-7|TRBJ2-5|13|NA
CASSPGAQETQYF
TGTGCTAGCAGCCCCGGCGCCCAAGAGACCCAGTACTTC